Shown below are 30 T cell receptor beta chains from a single sample sequenced in a study of blood T cell repertoires in COVID-19. TCRdb's table, derived via immunoSEQ multiplex PCR, lists solely in-frame clones and lacks some. The sample carries about 50,000 clones, 85% recorded once. Sample: peripheral blood. The source of these receptors is a human donor in a cohort sampled during active COVID-19.

The table lists this clone with a count of one. This chain links TRBV3-1 (or the pseudogene TRBV3-2) with TRBJ1-1, with TRBD1 matching 10 bases. With 3 bases clipped from V and 3 bases from J, the junction kept 7 bases outside the gene matches. The length of the CDR3 is 16 residues. Germline values: CDR1 LGHDT, CDR2 YNNKEL (reference sequence). The CDR3 nucleotides are TGTGCCAGCAGCCACAGCTCCGGGACAGGGGACACTGAAGCTTTCTTT. Translation: CASSHSSGTGDTEAFF.

The chain has TRBV27 and TRBJ2-5; 8 positions agree with TRBD2. This CDR3 has 16 residues. With V trimmed by 4 bases and J by 7 bases, 14 bases remained unmatched. Germline-derived CDR1 and CDR2 are MNHEY and SMNVEV (reference sequence). CDR3 loop: CASSSRRLARGRTQYF. CDR3 bases: TGTGCCAGCAGTTCCCGTCGACTAGCGCGGGGAAGGACCCAGTACTTC.

The V gene is TRBV11-2, the J gene TRBJ2-3; a possible D gene is TRBD2 (6 bases). The germline gives CDR1 SGHAT, CDR2 FQNNGV. V was trimmed by 5 bases and J by 1 base, leaving 13 bases between them. The CDR3 has 15 amino acids. The CDR3 region is CASSQSGLRTDTQYF. Here the CDR3 DNA reads TGTGCCAGCAGCCAATCGGGACTCCGCACAGATACGCAGTATTTT.

There are a few counts of this clone. The chain uses TRBV6-5 and TRBJ1-5; 10 positions match TRBD1. CDR1 is MNHEY and CDR2 is SVGAGI in the germline V gene. J gave up 1 base and V 7 bases, and 4 bases lay outside the gene matches. The CDR3 spans 15 residues. The CDR3 DNA follows: TGTGCCAGCATTAAGACAGGGGGCAGCAATCAGCCCCAGCATTTT. Translated: CASIKTGGSNQPQHF.

The chain employs TRBV23-1 and TRBJ1-5; the match to TRBD1 covers 10 bases. TRBV23-1 is noted as an ORF with a role that remains uncertain. V gave up 0 bases and J gave up 7 bases; unmatched junction bases: 6. This CDR3 has 16 residues. CDR3 sequence (DNA): TGCGCCAGCAGTCAATCAATGGGACAGGGGAGGCAGCCCCAGCATTTT. This gives the protein CASSQSMGQGRQPQHF.

CDR3 amino acids: CASSRNGDEKLFF. In DNA, the CDR3 is TGTGCCAGCAGCAGGAACGGGGATGAAAAACTGTTTTTT. The V gene is TRBV7-9, the J gene TRBJ1-4, with D hard to call. V was trimmed by 5 bases and J by 6 bases, leaving 10 bases between them. The CDR3 is 13 residues long. Germline CDR1 and CDR2: SEHNR and FQNEAQ (reference sequence). The variable domain in full, with the rest retrieved from reference TRBV7-9 and TRBJ1-4, is DTGVSQNPRHKITKRGQNVTFRCDPISEHNRLYWYRQTLGQGPEFLTYFQNEAQLEKSRLLSDRFSAERPKGSFSTLEIQRTEQGDSAMYLCASSRNGDEKLFFGSGTQLSVL.

This sequence joins TRBV5-1 and TRBJ1-1; 9 bases match TRBD1. The CDR3 covers 15 residues. Unmatched junction bases numbered 5, after V lost 4 bases and J lost 1 base. CDR1 SGHRS and CDR2 YFSETQ come from the germline V gene. CDR3 nucleotides: TGCGCCAGCAGCAACACAGGGGGCAAGAACACTGAAGCTTTCTTT. Its protein is CASSNTGGKNTEAFF.

This clone was seen a single time. J is TRBJ2-4 and V is TRBV7-2; D gene ambiguous. This CDR3 region has 15 residues. Germline CDR1 reads SGHTA; CDR2 reads FQGNSA. The V gene lost 5 bases and the J gene lost 5 bases, with 16 bases spanning the gap. DNA for the CDR3: TGTGCCAGCAGCCTCGTTTGGGCAGTGGAAAACATTCAGTACTTC. It codes for CASSLVWAVENIQYF.

For the CDR3, the DNA is TGTGCCAGCAGCTTAGGCAGAAACACCGGGGAGCTGTTTTTT. Translation gives CASSLGRNTGELFF. The V gene is TRBV13, the J gene TRBJ2-2; D ambiguous. CDR1 PRHDT and CDR2 FYEKMQ come from the germline V gene (reference sequence). Trimming stripped 0 bases from V and 2 bases from J, with 4 bases between. The CDR3 is 14 amino acids.

The gene calls are TRBV6-6 and TRBJ2-7; D possibly corresponds to TRBD2 (6 bases). CDR1 MNHNY and CDR2 SVGAGI come from the germline V gene (reference sequence). This CDR3 has 12 residues. The V and J ends lost 10 bases and 7 bases respectively, with 17 bases between them. CDR3 in DNA: TGTGCCACCTCCGCCTCCGGGGGTGAGCAGTACTTC. As protein: CATSASGGEQYF.

CDR3 DNA sequence: TGTGCCAGCAGCAAACCCCGGGACAGCGGCCCCTACGAGCAGTACTTC. This encodes CASSKPRDSGPYEQYF. The rearrangement joins TRBV11-1 to TRBJ2-7, with TRBD1 matching over 7 bases. The CDR3 runs 16 residues. Looked up from germline, CDR1 is SGHAT and CDR2 is FQDESV (reference sequence). Germline trimming cut 5 bases from V and 2 bases from J; bases unmatched to any gene: 12.

J is TRBJ2-5 and V is TRBV6-5; no clear D gene. The CDR3 has 12 amino acids. Germline V gives CDR1 MNHEY, CDR2 SVGAGI. Trimming removed 5 bases at V and 5 bases at J, with 9 bases between. The CDR3 coding sequence is TGTGCCAGCAGTCTTTGGGCGGAGACCCAGTACTTC. Its protein is CASSLWAETQYF.

The chain combines TRBV27 with TRBJ2-1; 9 nucleotides line up with TRBD2. Looked up from germline, CDR1 is MNHEY and CDR2 is SMNVEV (reference sequence). After removal of 9 bases from V and 8 bases from J, the junction contained 11 bases not matched to a gene. The CDR3 totals 14 residues. The CDR3 is CARTTSGSEDEQFF. In DNA form, the CDR3 reads TGTGCCAGGACGACTAGCGGAAGCGAGGATGAGCAGTTCTTC.

The chain uses TRBV7-2 and TRBJ2-2; D is unresolved. The CDR3 has 15 amino acids. Trimming took off 3 bases at V and 0 bases at J, with 8 bases between the two ends. Germline CDR1 SGHTA, CDR2 FQGNSA. The CDR3 here is CASSLRQANTGELFF. CDR3 bases: TGTGCCAGCAGCTTGAGGCAAGCGAACACCGGGGAGCTGTTTTTT.

In DNA, the CDR3 is TGTGCCAGTAGCTCGGGCGGGTCCTACAATGAGCAGTTCTTC. Its protein is CASSSGGSYNEQFF. This chain connects TRBV19 to TRBJ2-1, with D possibly being TRBD2 (5 bases). This CDR3 is 14 amino acids long. The germline CDR1 and CDR2 sequences are LNHDA and SQIVND (reference sequence). V was pared by 6 bases and J by 1 base, with 10 bases between.

The rearrangement uses TRBV4-2 and TRBJ2-4; 14 bases are a match to TRBD2. Germline loops: CDR1 LGHNA, CDR2 YNFKEQ. Germline trimming cut 1 base from V and 0 bases from J; bases unmatched to any gene: 2. CDR3 length equals 18 residues. The CDR3 DNA follows: TGTGCCAGCAGCCAAGGGGGACTAGCGGGAGTAGCCAAAAACATTCAGTACTTC. It codes for CASSQGGLAGVAKNIQYF.

The chain has TRBV5-1 and TRBJ2-1, with 13 positions matching TRBD2. CDR1 SGHRS and CDR2 YFSETQ come from the germline V gene. The CDR3 totals 15 residues. The J segment lost 10 bases and the V segment lost 3 bases, leaving 7 bases of the junction unmatched. CDR3 loop: CASSSDPGLAGEQFF. The DNA of the CDR3 is TGCGCCAGCAGCTCTGATCCGGGACTAGCGGGAGAGCAGTTCTTC.

The chain has TRBV19 and TRBJ2-7; D may be TRBD1 (6 bases). The germline CDR1 and CDR2 sequences are LNHDA and SQIVND (reference sequence). Trimming took off 3 bases at V and 5 bases at J, with 11 bases between the two ends. The CDR3 has 13 amino acids. The DNA of the CDR3 is TGTGCCAGTAGTATGGTCAGGGGCAACGAGCAGTACTTC. Its translation: CASSMVRGNEQYF.

V is TRBV2 and J is TRBJ2-7, with 8 bases aligning to TRBD1. With 4 bases clipped from V and 5 bases from J, the junction kept 4 bases outside the gene matches. The CDR3 length is 13 residues. Germline assignment: CDR1 SNHLY and CDR2 FYNNEI. This chain's CDR3 is CASSVQGGNEQYF. CDR3 in DNA: TGTGCCAGCAGTGTACAGGGGGGAAACGAGCAGTACTTC.

The sample holds one count of this clone. The genes are TRBV10-3 and TRBJ2-7, with a possible D match to TRBD1 (6 bases). V was cut by 3 bases and J by 9 bases, with 15 bases left in between. Germline CDR1 ENHRY, CDR2 SYGVKD. This CDR3 spans 13 amino acids. The CDR3 coding sequence is TGTGCCATCAGTGATGGGCCAGGGGCGAGGCAGTACTTC. It codes for CAISDGPGARQYF.

This clone was found once. This chain joins TRBV28 and TRBJ2-3, with 8 bases identical to TRBD1. Unmatched junction bases numbered 7, after V lost 3 bases and J lost 8 bases. The CDR3 extends over 14 amino acids. Looked up from germline, CDR1 is MDHEN and CDR2 is SYDVKM. Here the CDR3 DNA reads TGTGCCAGCAGTTTCCCCGCAACAGGGGGTACGCAGTATTTT. This codes for CASSFPATGGTQYF.

This chain uses TRBV15 with TRBJ2-1; the D gene is possibly TRBD2 (5 bases). The CDR3 runs to 14 residues. Germline V CDR1 and CDR2: LNHNV, YYDKDF (reference sequence). Between the trimmed V and J ends, which lost 7 bases and 0 bases, there was a span of 10 bases. CDR3 DNA sequence: TGTGCCACCAACCCGGGGAGCTCCTACAATGAGCAGTTCTTC. This gives the protein CATNPGSSYNEQFF.

V usage is TRBV7-3 and J usage is TRBJ2-1; 9 bases map to TRBD2. Germline V gives CDR1 SGHTA, CDR2 FQGTGA. This CDR3 has 15 residues. V trimming: 3 bases; J trimming: 5 bases; junction bases outside the gene matches: 5. The CDR3 protein is CASSFLAGADNEQFF. The CDR3 nucleotides read TGTGCCAGCAGCTTCTTAGCGGGAGCGGACAATGAGCAGTTCTTC.

This clone was detected only once. The CDR3 DNA follows: TGTGCCAGCAGCTTAGCGGGTCAGGGGGCGCAGACTGAAGCTTTCTTT. Encoded protein: CASSLAGQGAQTEAFF. This chain joins TRBV7-7 and TRBJ1-1, with TRBD1 matching 8 bases. There are 16 residues in the CDR3. J gave up 5 bases and V 0 bases, and 8 bases lay outside the gene matches. In germline, CDR1 is SSHAT, CDR2 FNYEAQ (reference sequence). Drawing the rest from reference TRBV7-7 and TRBJ1-1, the complete variable domain is GAGVSQSPRYKVTKRGQDVTLRCDPISSHATLYWYQQALGQGPEFLTYFNYEAQPDKSGLPSDRFSAERPEGSISTLTIQRTEQRDSAMYRCASSLAGQGAQTEAFFGQGTRLTVV.

The J gene is TRBJ1-2, the V gene TRBV7-9; D might be TRBD1 (5 bases). Germline assignment: CDR1 SEHNR and CDR2 FQNEAQ (reference sequence). V dropped 8 bases and J dropped 1 base, with 23 bases sitting between them. This CDR3 contains 17 residues. The DNA of the CDR3 is TGTGCCAGCGGAAAGTGGGGCAGGGAAGGAAGTAACTATGGCTACACCTTC. This encodes CASGKWGREGSNYGYTF.

This sequence joins TRBV21-1 and TRBJ1-2; TRBD1, the table's D call, lacks a check against the DNA. TRBV21-1 is a pseudogene locus. This CDR3 has 14 residues. The chain's CDR3 is CASRARFSNYGYTF. Here the CDR3 DNA reads TGTGCCAGCAGGGCCAGGTTCTCTAACTATGGCTACACCTTC.

The table lists this clone with a few counts. In DNA, the CDR3 is TGTGCCAGCAGCTCGCAGGGTTTTACCACAGATACGCAGTATTTT. Translation gives CASSSQGFTTDTQYF. The rearrangement joins TRBV5-4 to TRBJ2-3, with D maybe TRBD1 (5 bases). Per the germline V gene, CDR1 is SGHNT and CDR2 is YYREEE (reference sequence). This CDR3 has 15 amino acids. The ends were cut back, 3 bases at V and 2 bases at J, with 13 bases in the middle.

A few counts support this clone. The chain has TRBV9 and TRBJ1-1; the D gene is possibly TRBD1 (6 bases). CDR3 size: 15 residues. Per the germline V gene, CDR1 is SGDLS and CDR2 is YYNGEE. Trimming removed 3 bases at V and 5 bases at J, with 17 bases between. The CDR3 sequence is CASSATGRGETEAFF. Here the CDR3 DNA reads TGTGCCAGCAGCGCCACAGGGAGGGGAGAGACTGAAGCTTTCTTT.

This clone was seen just once. The J gene is TRBJ2-3, the V gene TRBV11-3; 10 nucleotides align to TRBD2. After removal of 5 bases from V and 4 bases from J, the junction contained 12 bases not matched to a gene. CDR1 SGHNT and CDR2 YENEEA come from the germline V gene. The CDR3 has 17 amino acids. CDR3 amino acids: CASSPPRASGRPDTQYF. The CDR3 DNA is TGTGCCAGCAGCCCTCCCCGGGCTAGCGGGAGACCAGATACGCAGTATTTT.

The genes are TRBV6-5 and TRBJ2-7, with TRBD1 identical over 7 bases. The germline V gene has CDR1 MNHEY and CDR2 SVGAGI. The J segment lost 4 bases and the V segment lost 6 bases, leaving 12 bases of the junction unmatched. CDR3 length: 15 amino acids. CDR3 loop: CASRKTHRGAYEQYF. CDR3 bases: TGTGCCAGCAGAAAAACCCACAGGGGAGCGTACGAGCAGTACTTC.